This T cell receptor beta chain is drawn from a study of T cells in Graves' hyperthyroidism and ophthalmopathy. Broader study findings: Ophthalmopathy stood apart from stable hyperthyroidism in a 13 V-J model. In blood, most of the thyroid clonotypes expanded above 0.001 were also present.

Diagnosing involved the use of clinical symptoms, serum thyroxine and TRAb, thyroid ultrasound and orbital computed tomography. Around 10 ml fresh peripheral blood yielded the PBMCs. In the case of this clonotype: Antigen specificity is unknown.

Amplified TCR beta CDR3 regions derived from RNA transcripts. A first-round RT-PCR of the TCR CDR3 used the HTBI primer set. TCRdb redid the calling of the multiplex PCR reads with MiXCR, one entry per CDR3 protein. The table lists some 460,000 distinct CDR3 sequences, about a sixth of them singletons. The source of this sequence is a young woman with Graves' hyperthyroidism. Sequenced material: blood.

CDR3 nucleotide sequence: TGTGCCAGCAGTGAATGGAGCGGGAACGGGGAGCAGTACTTC. It codes for CASSEWSGNGEQYF. This chain uses TRBV2 with TRBJ2-7; 7 bases align to TRBD2. The CDR3 covers 14 residues. The J segment lost 7 bases and the V segment lost 2 bases, leaving 8 bases of the junction unmatched. CDR1 and CDR2 (germline): SNHLY, FYNNEI. The entire variable domain, with the rest obtained from reference TRBV2 and TRBJ2-7, is as follows: EPEVTQTPSHQVTQMGQEVILRCVPISNHLYFYWYRQILGQKVEFLVSFYNNEISEKSEIFDDQFSVERPDGSNFTLKIRSTKLEDSAMYFCASSEWSGNGEQYFGPGTRLTVT.